The present entry profiles one T cell receptor beta chain with its context. This sample is part of a study of beta chain features in type 1 diabetes. By way of CD45RO/CCR7/CD25/CD127/CD95/CD27, the CD4+ regulatory, stem cell-like memory, central memory and naive cells were sorted. Germline V lookup: CDR1 SGHRS, CDR2 YFSETQ. This CDR3 is built from 17 residues. The junction had 16 bases not matched to a gene; V was cut back by 6 bases and J by 5 bases. Reverse transcribing all isolated RNA meant expressed TCRB transcripts were sequenced. TCRdb's copy holds only in-frame clones and misses some; the assay was immunoSEQ multiplex PCR. The data contain hundreds of thousands of clones, roughly 13% of them singletons.

The TCR comes from a young man in good health. The sample taken for sequencing was naive CD4+ T cells from blood. The chain has TRBV5-1 and TRBJ2-3; the match to TRBD1 covers 9 bases. CDR3 coding DNA: TGCGCCAGCACCCCCCTCCCCGGGACAGGGTCGATAGATACGCAGTATTTT. As protein: CASTPLPGTGSIDTQYF.